This paragraph covers one T cell receptor (beta chain) sequence. Its antigen is currently not known. Base qualities are not provided; no much larger clone lies one nucleotide away. This record belongs to a study of cytomegalovirus exposure and HLA in healthy donors (dated by TCRdb to the late 2010s). The study in broad terms: In an earlier analysis of some 610 of the donors, roughly 300 Gb of sequence data and 95 million to 130 million unique TCR beta sequences from about 179 million T cells were reported. Around 330 gigabases of sequencing data and 70 million to 100 million unique TCR sequences made up an early release that covered several hundred HLA-typed donors. Of the roughly 400 genotyped donors, 81% were placed in the genetic ancestry cluster associated with self-reported Caucasian donors. The study aimed to test whether signatures of past pathogen exposure could be identified by cataloging public T cell receptors. The T cell repertoires of some 670 subjects were profiled by immunosequencing and related to cytomegalovirus serostatus. In addition to the first cohort of 650 to 750 subjects, a separate validation cohort of around 110 different subjects was used. To predict cytomegalovirus infection status, the study brought together high-throughput TCR immunosequencing, statistical association of individual TCRs with disease status, and machine learning. To study patterns of TCR occurrence, a later analysis re-analyzed previously published TCR beta repertoires from around 670 donors and added high-resolution HLA genotyping. The later analysis used no new phenotypic data to find candidate immune exposures, relying instead on TCR beta sequences and their occurrence across donors. An earlier analysis of more than 450 of the donors used high-throughput TCR beta sequencing to judge whether each TCR beta V gene segment behaved as functional or pseudogenic. Donor age, sex, ethnicity and CMV serostatus were collected together with the repertoire data. Genome-wide SNP genotypes for about three fifths of the roughly 700 donors were used in a later genetic analysis, which treated that subset as a discovery cohort. Every discovery cohort repertoire had been produced on one sequencing platform. HLA typing included class I and class II loci at four-digit resolution. Typing coverage differed by locus: A, B, C, DRB1 and DQB1 were typed in about 629-640 donors, DQA1 in roughly 500, DPA1 in approximately 610, and DPB1 in roughly 470. Because of strong linkage in the cohort, roughly five DR-DQ haplotypes were treated as single units for association and clustering. On average, over 200,000 unique TCR beta nucleotide sequences were sequenced per donor among about 400 genotyped donors of the cohort, with roughly 18% of those sequences being non-productive. Broader findings and caveats from the paper: A further reported finding was that TCR beta sequences accurately predicted the HLA-A and HLA-B alleles for most subjects in the first cohort. HLA typing was unavailable for some donors at each locus, so association tests used only the typed subset. In a later genetic analysis, a missense DCLRE1C variant was associated with V-gene and J-gene trimming of TCR beta chains, and the association was replicated in an independent cohort. The study gave a list of around 170 TCR beta chains associated with cytomegalovirus. In an earlier analysis of 500 to 650 of the donors, most TCR beta V segments appeared in productive rearrangements about 87% or about 30% of the time, broadly matching IMGT annotations. In vitro tests confirmed that three of the cytomegalovirus-associated TCR beta chains recognize cytomegalovirus antigens. Some IMGT-functional V segments, including TRBV6-2 and TRBV6-3, could not be told apart with the 87-base-pair reads, so those segments were excluded. The authors suggested that the approach could potentially be extended to other disease states and immunological phenotypes. Only TCR beta chains were sequenced in this cohort, and the absence of alpha or paired-chain data limited detectable features. In a later analysis, TCR association rates were found to vary across HLA loci, with the most associated TCRs seen for DRB1 alleles and the fewest for HLA-C alleles. When HLA alleles, especially DR and DQ, strongly co-occurred, TCR associations were difficult to assign to individual alleles. For the cohort, immune exposure information was limited to CMV serostatus. In a later analysis, several top co-occurrence clusters were reported to appear linked to parvovirus B19, influenza, CMV and Epstein-Barr virus. While some public TCRs were present in many individuals, most TCR sequences turned up only very rarely across donors. In both the original and validation cohorts, the classifier was reported to diagnose cytomegalovirus status with high specificity and sensitivity. Compared with equally common non-associated chains, HLA-associated TCR beta chains in a later analysis were more clonally expanded and had lower generation probabilities. Correlated functional status among segregating V segments might be attributable to linkage disequilibrium, but an unknown experimental factor could not be ruled out. According to a later analysis, most CMV-associated TCR beta chains appeared to be HLA-restricted, and the HLA associations seemed to be driven largely by CMV exposure. According to a later genetic analysis, donors in an Asian-associated ancestry cluster had fewer N-insertions in productive TCRs than the approximately 710-donor mean. Over 15 rarely observed V segments, including chromosome 9 orphons, were excluded from the earlier analysis of some 590 of the donors because counts were too low. The sequencing pipeline was judged likely to have produced a cluster of highly shared sequence variants as a technical artifact. Sequencing depth was assumed to be roughly uniform across donors in the presence/absence analyses, though that assumption may not hold. At a false discovery rate of 0.05, a later analysis linked approximately 18,000 TCR beta sequences to specific HLA alleles.

The germline V gene yields SGHAT for CDR1 and FQNNGV for CDR2. From the cysteine up to the phenylalanine, the CDR3 has a length of 16 residues. The CDR3 DNA has 48 bases and is translated from base 1. Trimming takes 6 bases from V and 0 bases from J, and the germline ends sit 16 bases apart. The cohort consisted of hundreds of healthy bone marrow donors. All cohort members were sampled while nominally healthy, although unrecorded immune exposures were likely present. The donor tested CMV seropositive, placing the donor among the approximately 310 seropositive members of the cohort. A peripheral blood sample was collected from each donor, and TCR beta sequencing was performed on peripheral blood mononuclear cells. The Qiagen DNeasy Blood Extraction Kit was used to extract genomic DNA from the blood cell samples. The library was produced with the immunoSEQ multiplex PCR assay. For the multiplex PCR, a mixture combining 60 forward primers for TCR Vbeta segments and 13 reverse primers for TCR Jbeta segments was used. The CDR3 region of rearranged TCR beta genes was amplified from genomic DNA by a multiplex PCR assay. On the Illumina HiSeq System, the amplified TCR beta libraries were sequenced as 87-base-pair reads. As for the authors' bioinformatics: Across the roughly 670 repertoires, a later analysis counted 80 million or so unique TCR beta chains, roughly 11 million of which were shared by at least two donors. Raw reads were error-corrected and collapsed into unique sequences by a nearest-neighbor algorithm in which closely related sequences were merged to remove PCR and sequencing errors. To assign V, D and J gene segments, CDR3 sequences were aligned to IMGT reference sequences. Each retained sequence needed at least a six-nucleotide match to both a V gene segment and a J gene segment. A rearrangement counted as productive if the CDR3 had no stop codons and remained in frame with V and J, and every other rearrangement counted as non-productive. Following IMGT convention, CDR3 was defined as the stretch from the second conserved V-encoded cysteine up to the conserved J-encoded phenylalanine. In an earlier analysis of 550 to 650 of the donors, sequences lacking an unambiguous match to a single V gene segment were excluded. In an earlier analysis of 587 of the donors, V segments were called functional above 56.7% productive rearrangements and were called segregating when the between-donor standard deviation exceeded 5%. A statistical classification framework was built to diagnose cytomegalovirus status from the catalog of TCR beta chain sequences. In a later analysis, V and J genes were assigned by comparing TCR nucleotide sequences against IMGT/GENE-DB human TR gene sequences. A later analysis assigned CDR3 sequences and most-parsimonious VDJ recombination scenarios with the TCRdist pipeline. A later analysis defined each TCR beta chain by its CDR3 amino acid sequence plus V-gene family, and excluded reads lacking a unique V-gene family. To address suspected cross-contamination and a sequencing artifact, a later analysis removed several hundred highly shared, low-generation-probability nucleotide sequences. In a later analysis, a clonal expansion index was calculated for each public chain from normalized within-repertoire ranks of inferred template counts. In a later analysis, generation probabilities were computed using a VDJ recombination model fitted to out-of-frame rearrangements, and the results were checked against IGoR. In a later analysis, TCR-TCR, TCR-HLA and TCR-CMV co-occurrence was scored with hypergeometric tests, and a repertoire-size bias correction was applied to TCR pairs. False discovery rates were estimated in a later analysis by permuting HLA or CMV assignments 20 times. In a later analysis, co-occurring TCRs were grouped using DBSCAN, with TCRdist sequence similarity added in when clustering inside HLA-allele-positive subsets. For co-occurrence clustering, repertoires with fewer than 30,000 or more than 120,000 public chains were excluded, along with a handful of repertoires with anomalous nucleotide sharing. What TCRdb holds here is the immuneACCESS table cut down to in-frame rearrangements. Part of the clones is not present; checked against another copy, under half of the missing clones reflect an unresolved V gene, and the others are unexplained. The V and J calls and clone size are taken from that table; D and trimming were inferred from the DNA. This sample lists over 55,000 clones; 55% to 80% were detected once. 7.5% to 8% of the sample rests with the top ten.

Rearrangement joined TRBV11-2 to TRBJ2-3; a tentative D match to TRBD2 spans 5 bases. This receptor was taken from a man aged 35 to 55 in good health and CMV-seropositive. The specimen sequenced was PBMCs. The CDR3 loop reads CASSPRPAGSTDTQYF. The DNA sequence follows: TGTGCCAGCAGTCCCCGCCCCGCGGGTAGCACAGATACGCAGTATTTT. With the portions outside the CDR3 filled from the reference TRBV11-2 and TRBJ2-3 genes, the complete variable region becomes EAGVAQSPRYKIIEKRQSVAFWCNPISGHATLYWYQQILGQGPKLLIQFQNNGVVDDSQLPKDRFSAERLKGVDSTLKIQPAKLEDSAVYLCASSPRPAGSTDTQYFGPGTRLTVL.